This TCR beta chain was profiled in a study of OX40 agonist ivuxolimab in advanced cancers. The V gene lost 1 base and the J gene lost 0 bases, with 18 bases spanning the gap. The CDR3 consists of 18 residues. Per germline, CDR1 SGHVS and CDR2 FNYEAQ. Libraries were prepared by immunoSEQ multiplex PCR; TCRdb keeps only in-frame clonotypes and omits some of them. In the table there are 13,000 or so clones, less than 80% of which are singletons. Sequencing used CD4+ or CD8+ T cells sorted from blood, obtained in a trial of the OX40 agonist ivuxolimab. The TCR was taken from an adult with an advanced solid tumor such as melanoma, head and neck, liver or kidney cancer. The chain recombines TRBV7-6 with TRBJ1-1, with a weak D call TRBD1 (6 bases). The CDR3 bases are TGTGCCAGCAGCTTAGTTTCACAGGGTCACCCATTGAACACTGAAGCTTTCTTT. This gives the protein CASSLVSQGHPLNTEAFF. The whole variable domain, remainder taken from reference TRBV7-6 and TRBJ1-1, is GAGVSQSPRYKVTKRGQDVALRCDPISGHVSLYWYRQALGQGPEFLTYFNYEAQQDKSGLPNDRFSAERPEGSISTLTIQRTEQRDSAMYRCASSLVSQGHPLNTEAFFGQGTRLTVV.